The following is a T cell receptor (beta chain) sequence with its context. Its antigen remains unidentified. This specimen comes from a study of siplizumab effects on memory and regulatory T cells. Study findings and constraints: The mapping of alloreactive clones to unstimulated subsets covered only a minor fraction of them.

Every sample had roughly 9.1 x 10^4 of its TCR templates assayed. The method was immunoSEQ multiplex PCR; TCRdb's version includes in-frame clones alone and lacks a portion of them. The repertoire holds some 100,000 clones, with 75% to 95% as singletons. The germline V and J ends were trimmed by 2 bases and 6 bases, with 10 bases remaining between them. This CDR3 contains 14 residues. Per the germline V gene, CDR1 is MDHEN and CDR2 is SYDVKM. V gene TRBV28 combines with J gene TRBJ1-4; D not resolved. The TCR sequence derives from a human donor in good health. The sample consisted of CD4+ T cells sorted from blood. CDR3 nucleotide sequence: TGTGCCAGCAGTTTAATGGTGGTTGATGAAAAACTGTTTTTT. Its protein is CASSLMVVDEKLFF.